This T cell receptor beta chain is from a study of molecular identifiers for immune sequencing clone quantification. Making the bulk TCR libraries relied on previously described methods and listed TCR primers. TCRdb re-analysed the PCR reads in MiXCR, keeping a single row per CDR3 protein. The sample comprises some 320,000 distinct CDR3 sequences, over 20% of which are singletons, and over 0.7% rests with the top ten. The CD8+CD4-CCR7+CD45RA+ phenotype defined the sorted naive CD8 T cells. Notes on the study in general: In naive cells, clones above 20 RNA copies held under 1% of molecules, whereas in effector cells they held over 98%.

Trimming cost V 3 bases and J 3 bases; bases outside gene matches: 4. Germline loops: CDR1 LNHDA, CDR2 SQIVND (reference sequence). This CDR3 spans 14 amino acids. This clonotype was found many times. Its antigen is undetermined. Sequencing input: naive CD8+ T cells from blood, with Jurkat cell RNA spiked in. Documented subset: FACS-sorted CD8+CD4-CCR7+CD45RA+ naive T cells. The chain is built from TRBV19 and TRBJ2-5; 7 bases match TRBD1. This TCR was recovered from a human donor in good health. Some libraries in this study had Jurkat cell RNA spiked in. The CDR3 DNA follows: TGTGCCAGTAGTATCATAGGGGGCGAAGAGACCCAGTACTTC. This codes for CASSIIGGEETQYF.